These 31 T cell receptor beta chains share one sample of origin, sequenced in a study of response to subunit inactivated influenza vaccine. TCRdb independently ran MiXCR on the RT-PCR reads; one entry per CDR3 protein. This table holds roughly 790,000 distinct CDR3 sequences, over 20% found once. Sequenced material: PBMCs from blood, taken roughly 5 days after vaccination. These receptors all stem from a man aged 45-65 years who received an inactivated influenza vaccine.

On this clonotype: This clone may be a read error of a much larger clone one base away. The gene calls are TRBV3-1 and TRBJ2-1; D not resolved. The CDR3 spans 17 residues. Looked up from germline, CDR1 is LGHDT and CDR2 is YNNKEL (reference sequence). Deletions cut 1 base from V and 5 bases from J, with 18 bases between. The CDR3 DNA reads as TGTGCCAGCAGCCAAGGGGCGCCTACCATTCCCAACAATGAGCAGTTCTTC. Protein product: CASSQGAPTIPNNEQFF.

This clonotype has more than one count but fewer than ten. The chain employs TRBV6-1 and TRBJ1-1, with D possibly matching TRBD1 (5 bases). The CDR3 is made up of 15 amino acids. Trimming stripped 7 bases from V and 4 bases from J, with 19 bases between. Germline V lookup: CDR1 MNHNS, CDR2 SASEGT. For the CDR3, the DNA is TGTGCCAGCACCCCCTTTTGGGGGTCGGCCACTGAAGCTTTCTTT. Translated: CASTPFWGSATEAFF.

In its sample, this clonotype was seen many times. The chain recombines TRBV7-2 with TRBJ2-2; D is unclear. This CDR3 contains 13 residues. Per germline, CDR1 SGHTA and CDR2 FQGNSA. V was shortened by 3 bases and J by 5 bases, with 7 bases between the two germline ends. The CDR3 nucleotides read TGTGCCAGCAGCTTTTCGTTGACCGGGGAGCTGTTTTTT. Translated: CASSFSLTGELFF.

This clonotype was seen more than once but under ten times. CDR3 sequence: CASRRGAAGDTQYF. In nucleotides, the CDR3 is TGTGCCAGCAGGAGGGGAGCGGCCGGAGATACGCAGTATTTT. The chain employs TRBV2 and TRBJ2-3, with D perhaps being TRBD1 or TRBD2 (5 bases each). The CDR3 extends over 14 amino acids. The germline V gene has CDR1 SNHLY and CDR2 FYNNEI. The V gene lost 6 bases and the J gene lost 5 bases, with 15 bases spanning the gap.

In this sample, this clonotype turned up a few times. DNA for the CDR3: TGCGCCAGCAGCTACAGGGCTAGCACAGATACGCAGTATTTT. This codes for CASSYRASTDTQYF. This chain links TRBV5-1 with TRBJ2-3; D is perhaps TRBD1 (6 bases). The CDR3 spans 14 residues. Germline V CDR1 and CDR2: SGHRS, YFSETQ. Trimming left V 3 bases short and J 0 bases short, with 8 bases between.

The V call is TRBV6-1, the J call TRBJ2-5; 7 positions agree with TRBD2. The J segment lost 2 bases and the V segment lost 6 bases, leaving 12 bases of the junction unmatched. Per germline, CDR1 MNHNS and CDR2 SASEGT. This CDR3 contains 16 residues. The CDR3: CASSHTLRTRQETQYF. Written as DNA, the CDR3 is TGTGCCAGCAGCCACACCCTACGGACTAGACAAGAGACCCAGTACTTC.

This sequence joins TRBV6-2 or TRBV6-3 and TRBJ2-4; a possible D gene is TRBD2 (5 bases). The V gene's germline CDR1 is MNHEY and CDR2 SVGEGT. This CDR3 has 13 amino acids. The V gene lost 5 bases and the J gene lost 9 bases, with 14 bases spanning the gap. CDR3 residues: CASSPLPRGIQYF. CDR3 DNA sequence: TGTGCCAGCAGTCCCTTGCCCCGGGGCATTCAGTACTTC.

This clonotype was observed a few times. The chain joins TRBV20-1 to TRBJ2-7; perhaps TRBD1 as D (6 bases). The V end lost 5 bases, the J end lost 4 bases, and 15 bases lay between the germline ends. Germline V gene data show CDR1 as DFQATT and CDR2 as SNEGSKA (reference sequence). This CDR3 has 13 residues. CDR3 protein: CSARTVLGYEQYF. The DNA for the CDR3 is TGCAGTGCTCGGACAGTTCTAGGATACGAGCAGTACTTC.

This clonotype was seen only a few times. This rearrangement joins TRBV12-3 or TRBV12-4 to TRBJ1-1; D may be TRBD1 (5 bases). The V end lost 1 base, the J end lost 1 base, and 10 bases lay between the germline ends. The CDR3 runs 15 residues. CDR3 bases: TGTGCCAGCAGTTTAGGGGGCTCCTCGAACACTGAAGCTTTCTTT. Amino acid sequence: CASSLGGSSNTEAFF.

The chain is built from TRBV10-3 and TRBJ2-1; TRBD2 aligns across 10 bases. The CDR3 covers 14 residues. Germline V gene data show CDR1 as ENHRY and CDR2 as SYGVKD. The J segment lost 7 bases and the V segment lost 3 bases, leaving 3 bases of the junction unmatched. The CDR3 DNA reads TGTGCCATCAGTGAAGCGGGGGGGCGAAATGAGCAGTTCTTC. As protein: CAISEAGGRNEQFF.

This clonotype was found a few times. CDR3 region: CASSLLSGAEAFF. The CDR3 DNA reads TGTGCCAGCAGCTTATTGTCAGGGGCTGAAGCTTTCTTT. J is TRBJ1-1 and V is TRBV7-9; TRBD1 might be the D (6 bases). Germline V gene lookup returns CDR1 SEHNR and CDR2 FQNEAQ (reference sequence). This CDR3 comprises 13 residues. Trimming took 2 bases from V and 6 from J, leaving 10 bases between them.

The chain couples TRBV29-1 to TRBJ2-7; 8 bases fit TRBD1. The CDR3 covers 14 residues. Trimming took 7 bases from V and 3 from J; bases not matched to a gene: 11. From germline, CDR1 is SQVTM and CDR2 ANQGSEA. The chain's CDR3 is CSASIGTGGYEQYF. DNA of the CDR3: TGCAGCGCGTCGATCGGGACAGGTGGCTACGAGCAGTACTTC.

This clonotype was observed a few times. The chain joins TRBV10-2 to TRBJ2-1, with 9 bases lining up with TRBD2. The germline V gene has CDR1 WSHSY and CDR2 SAAADI. This CDR3 comprises 14 residues. Trimming at V came to 8 bases and at J to 9 bases, leaving 11 bases not matched to a gene. The CDR3 protein is CASFGGRAGGEQFF. As DNA, the CDR3 is TGCGCCAGCTTCGGCGGGAGGGCCGGGGGTGAGCAGTTCTTC.

The table lists this clonotype with a few counts. This chain uses TRBV7-9 with TRBJ1-2; D gene unclear. Germline V gene data show CDR1 as SEHNR and CDR2 as FQNEAQ (reference sequence). Trimming stripped 5 bases from V and 5 bases from J, with 12 bases between. This CDR3 region has 13 residues. CDR3 DNA sequence: TGTGCCAGCAGCCTCGGGATGAGGTATGGCTACACCTTC. Its protein product is CASSLGMRYGYTF.

This clonotype was counted a few times. The chain combines TRBV20-1 with TRBJ2-7; 11 bases map to TRBD2. With 0 bases clipped from V and 7 bases from J, the junction kept 11 bases outside the gene matches. This CDR3 is 16 amino acids long. From germline, CDR1 is DFQATT and CDR2 SNEGSKA (reference sequence). The CDR3 nucleotides read TGCAGTGCTAGAGATAGACTAGCGGGGACGGGTTGGGAGCAGTACTTC. Translation: CSARDRLAGTGWEQYF.

V is TRBV29-1 and J is TRBJ1-1; D is possibly TRBD1 (5 bases). This CDR3 region has 13 residues. Germline assignment: CDR1 SQVTM and CDR2 ANQGSEA. V was cut by 7 bases and J by 4 bases, with 16 bases left in between. The CDR3 protein is CSADAPGATEAFF. The DNA of the CDR3 is TGCAGCGCCGACGCCCCTGGGGCCACTGAAGCTTTCTTT.

This clonotype has ten or more counts. The V call is TRBV7-9, the J call TRBJ1-5; 9 bases fit TRBD1. CDR1 SEHNR and CDR2 FQNEAQ come from the germline V gene (reference sequence). V gave up 4 bases and J gave up 5 bases; unmatched junction bases: 15. The CDR3 loop spans 18 amino acids. CDR3 amino acids: CASSSGSGTGRQDQPQHF. In DNA form, the CDR3 reads TGTGCCAGCAGCTCCGGGTCCGGGACAGGGAGGCAGGATCAGCCCCAGCATTTT.

Many counts were recorded for this clonotype. The chain is built from TRBV5-1 and TRBJ2-7; TRBD2 agrees at 8 bases. The J segment lost 2 bases and the V segment lost 0 bases, leaving 7 bases of the junction unmatched. CDR1 is SGHRS, CDR2 YFSETQ, per germline. CDR3 size: 16 residues. The CDR3 is CASSLGPGTSTYEQYF. CDR3 coding DNA: TGCGCCAGCAGCTTGGGCCCCGGGACTAGTACCTACGAGCAGTACTTC.

J is TRBJ2-5 and V is TRBV20-1; 10 bases are a match to TRBD2. The J segment lost 2 bases and the V segment lost 0 bases, leaving 3 bases of the junction unmatched. The CDR3 has 15 amino acids. Germline V gene data show CDR1 as DFQATT and CDR2 as SNEGSKA (reference sequence). CDR3 region: CSARELAGNQETQYF. In DNA form, the CDR3 reads TGCAGTGCTAGAGAACTAGCGGGAAATCAAGAGACCCAGTACTTC.

This clonotype has a count of ten or more. This CDR3 reads CASSRRRGGADTQYF. DNA of the CDR3: TGTGCCAGCAGTCGACGGAGGGGAGGAGCAGATACGCAGTATTTT. This chain uses TRBV3-1 with TRBJ2-3, with D perhaps matching TRBD2 (6 bases). V lost 6 bases to trimming and J lost 4 bases, with 17 bases between them. The CDR3 covers 15 residues. Germline V gives CDR1 LGHDT, CDR2 YNNKEL (reference sequence).

This clonotype was observed a handful of times. In nucleotides, the CDR3 is TGTGCCATCAGTGTACTGACAGGGGGAACTGAAGCTTTCTTT. As protein: CAISVLTGGTEAFF. V usage is TRBV10-3 and J usage is TRBJ1-1; 9 nucleotides agree with TRBD1. Unmatched junction bases numbered 5, after V lost 4 bases and J lost 5 bases. The CDR3 covers 14 residues. In germline, CDR1 is ENHRY, CDR2 SYGVKD.

The V and J genes are TRBV7-2 and TRBJ2-7; 8 bases map to TRBD2. The length of the CDR3 is 16 residues. After removal of 4 bases from V and 6 bases from J, the junction contained 14 bases not matched to a gene. Germline CDR1 is SGHTA and CDR2 is FQGNSA. The CDR3 nucleotides read TGTGCCAGCAGCTCGGGGGGGCTCCCAAACCTCGCCGAGCAGTACTTC. Residues: CASSSGGLPNLAEQYF.

This chain joins TRBV29-1 and TRBJ2-1; D ambiguous. Germline CDR1 SQVTM, CDR2 ANQGSEA. V was clipped by 2 bases and J by 8 bases, with 22 bases between them. The CDR3 has 16 residues. CDR3 sequence reads: CSVESGWLLLADEQFF. The DNA for the CDR3 is TGCAGCGTTGAAAGTGGTTGGCTCCTACTGGCCGATGAGCAGTTCTTC.

This clonotype was counted between two and nine times. The gene calls are TRBV12-3 or TRBV12-4 and TRBJ2-7, with D possibly TRBD2 on 7 matching bases. This CDR3 is built from 13 residues. The ends were cut back, 3 bases at V and 11 bases at J, with 17 bases in the middle. The DNA for the CDR3 is TGTGCCAGCAGTTTTGAGTACAGGGAGGGGGAGTACTTC. Translating it yields CASSFEYREGEYF.

CDR3 sequence (DNA): TGTGCCAGCAGCCCAACCAAAACTAGCGCAAACTACGAGCAGTACTTC. Translating it yields CASSPTKTSANYEQYF. The J gene is TRBJ2-7, the V gene TRBV7-3; 7 positions match TRBD2. Looked up from germline, CDR1 is SGHTA and CDR2 is FQGTGA. The junction had 13 bases not matched to a gene; V was cut back by 5 bases and J by 3 bases. This CDR3 comprises 16 residues.

The chain uses TRBV29-1 and TRBJ2-2; D call uncertain. The V gene lost 6 bases and the J gene lost 5 bases, with 19 bases spanning the gap. The germline CDR1 and CDR2 sequences are SQVTM and ANQGSEA. The CDR3 totals 15 residues. Written as DNA, the CDR3 is TGCAGCGTACGAGGAGAGACTCCGAGAACCGGGGAGCTGTTTTTT. It encodes CSVRGETPRTGELFF.

Details on this clonotype: Just one base apart from a much larger clone, this may be a read error. V is TRBV12-3 or TRBV12-4 and J is TRBJ2-3; 7 bases align to TRBD2. The CDR3 covers 12 residues. V trimming: 6 bases; J trimming: 4 bases; junction bases outside the gene matches: 1. The CDR3 protein is CASRGGSDTQYF. CDR3 coding DNA: TGTGCCAGCAGGGGGGGGTCAGATACGCAGTATTTT.

The chain combines TRBV6-1 with TRBJ2-5; the D gene is possibly TRBD1 (6 bases). The CDR3 runs 14 residues. V lost 6 bases, J lost 2 bases, and 13 bases lay in between. Per the germline V gene, CDR1 is MNHNS and CDR2 is SASEGT. This chain's CDR3 is CASSRGPGQETQYF. CDR3 in DNA: TGTGCCAGCAGCAGGGGCCCCGGACAAGAGACCCAGTACTTC.

This clonotype was recorded many times. This chain uses TRBV29-1 with TRBJ2-1; 15 positions agree with TRBD2. The V gene end was trimmed by 7 bases and the J gene end by 12 bases; junction bases not matched to a gene: 10. Germline V gene data show CDR1 as SQVTM and CDR2 as ANQGSEA. This CDR3 is 14 amino acids long. DNA of the CDR3: TGCAGCGGTGGGACTAGCGGGAGGTCAATAGGGCAGTTCTTC. Amino acid sequence: CSGGTSGRSIGQFF.

The chain uses TRBV20-1 and TRBJ1-5; 7 nucleotides align to TRBD1. The CDR3 is 14 amino acids. V dropped 5 bases and J dropped 6; count of bases not matched to a gene: 10. Germline V CDR1 and CDR2: DFQATT, SNEGSKA (reference sequence). The CDR3 region has the DNA TGCAGTGCTCAGGGACAGACCTACGGTCAGCCCCAGCATTTT. This codes for CSAQGQTYGQPQHF.

The gene calls are TRBV15 and TRBJ2-2; 8 bases are shared with TRBD2. J lost 5 bases, V lost 5 bases, and 7 bases had no gene match. Germline values: CDR1 LNHNV, CDR2 YYDKDF (reference sequence). The CDR3 covers 15 residues. The CDR3 DNA reads TGTGCCACCAGCGGTCTCAGCGGGGGTACCGGGGAGCTGTTTTTT. Translating it yields CATSGLSGGTGELFF.